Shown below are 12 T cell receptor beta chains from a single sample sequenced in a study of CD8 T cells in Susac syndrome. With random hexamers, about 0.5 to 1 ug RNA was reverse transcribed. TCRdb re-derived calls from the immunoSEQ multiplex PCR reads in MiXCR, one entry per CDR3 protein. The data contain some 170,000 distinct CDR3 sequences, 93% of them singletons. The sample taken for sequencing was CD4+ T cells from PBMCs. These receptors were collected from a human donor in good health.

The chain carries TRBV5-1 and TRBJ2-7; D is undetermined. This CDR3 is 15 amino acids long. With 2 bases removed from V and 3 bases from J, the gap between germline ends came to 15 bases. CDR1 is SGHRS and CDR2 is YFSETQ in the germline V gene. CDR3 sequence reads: CASSLIDKGYYEQYF. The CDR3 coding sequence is TGCGCCAGCAGCTTAATCGACAAAGGATACTACGAGCAGTACTTC.

The CDR3 DNA is TGCAGTGCGGGGCGAAGGGGGGAAGAGACCCAGTACTTC. Protein: CSAGRRGEETQYF. V gene TRBV20-1 combines with J gene TRBJ2-5; D may be TRBD1 or TRBD2 (6 bases each). Per the germline V gene, CDR1 is DFQATT and CDR2 is SNEGSKA (reference sequence). Between the trimmed V and J ends, which lost 6 bases and 3 bases, there was a span of 14 bases. This CDR3 contains 13 residues.

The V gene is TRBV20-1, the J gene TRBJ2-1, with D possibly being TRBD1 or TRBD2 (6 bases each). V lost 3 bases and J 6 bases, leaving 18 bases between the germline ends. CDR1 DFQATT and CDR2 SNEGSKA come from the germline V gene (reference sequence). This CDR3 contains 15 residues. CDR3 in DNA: TGCAGTGCTAGTGCCCACGAGGGGGGCCGCAATGAGCAGTTCTTC. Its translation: CSASAHEGGRNEQFF.

CDR3 protein: CASSFPGAPLHF. The CDR3 nucleotides read TGTGCCAGCAGCTTCCCGGGAGCACCCCTCCACTTT. J is TRBJ1-6 and V is TRBV7-2; no clear D. The CDR3 runs to 12 residues. The V end was cut by 3 bases, the J end by 11 bases, with 8 bases between. CDR1 and CDR2 from the germline V gene are SGHTA and FQGNSA.

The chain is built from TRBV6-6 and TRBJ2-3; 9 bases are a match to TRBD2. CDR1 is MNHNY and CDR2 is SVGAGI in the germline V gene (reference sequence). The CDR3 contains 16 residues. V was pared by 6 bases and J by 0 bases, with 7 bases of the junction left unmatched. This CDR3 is CASSHRLAGSTDTQYF. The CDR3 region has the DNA TGTGCCAGCAGCCACCGGCTAGCGGGGAGCACAGATACGCAGTATTTT.

The CDR3 loop is CSARDSRTGGMEDTQYF. The CDR3 DNA sequence: TGCAGTGCTAGAGATTCAAGGACAGGGGGCATGGAAGATACGCAGTATTTT. The rearrangement joins TRBV20-1 to TRBJ2-3, with 11 bases matching TRBD1. The germline CDR1 and CDR2 sequences are DFQATT and SNEGSKA (reference sequence). The trim removed 0 bases at V and 5 bases at J, leaving 10 bases unmatched. The CDR3 totals 17 residues.

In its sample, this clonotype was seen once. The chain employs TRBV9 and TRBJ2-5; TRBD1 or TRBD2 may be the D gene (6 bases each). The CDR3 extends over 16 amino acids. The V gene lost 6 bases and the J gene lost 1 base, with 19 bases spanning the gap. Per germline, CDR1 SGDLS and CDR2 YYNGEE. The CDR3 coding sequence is TGTGCCAGCACCTTAAACGGGGGCTTGAGCCAAGAGACCCAGTACTTC. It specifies CASTLNGGLSQETQYF.

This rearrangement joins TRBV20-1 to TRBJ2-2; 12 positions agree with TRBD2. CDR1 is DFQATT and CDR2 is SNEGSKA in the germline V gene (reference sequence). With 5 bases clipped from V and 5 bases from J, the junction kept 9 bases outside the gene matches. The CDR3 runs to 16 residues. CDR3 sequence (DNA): TGCAGTGCTCTGACTAGCGGGGGCGGTTGGACCGGGGAGCTGTTTTTT. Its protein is CSALTSGGGWTGELFF.

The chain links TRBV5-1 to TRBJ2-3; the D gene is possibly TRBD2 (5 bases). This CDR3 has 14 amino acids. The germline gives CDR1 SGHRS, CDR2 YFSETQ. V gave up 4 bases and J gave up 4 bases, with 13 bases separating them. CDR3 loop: CASSPRTEADTQYF. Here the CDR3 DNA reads TGCGCCAGCAGCCCCCGGACGGAGGCAGATACGCAGTATTTT.

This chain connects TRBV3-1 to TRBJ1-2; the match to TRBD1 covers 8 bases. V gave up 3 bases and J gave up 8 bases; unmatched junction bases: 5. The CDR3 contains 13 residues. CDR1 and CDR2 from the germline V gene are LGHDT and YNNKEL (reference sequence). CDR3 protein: CASSQIDRGGYTF. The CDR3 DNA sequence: TGTGCCAGCAGCCAGATAGACAGGGGAGGCTACACCTTC.

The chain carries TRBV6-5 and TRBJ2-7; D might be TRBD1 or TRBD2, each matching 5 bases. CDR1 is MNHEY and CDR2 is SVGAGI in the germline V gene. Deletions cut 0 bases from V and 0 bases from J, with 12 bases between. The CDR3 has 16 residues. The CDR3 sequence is CASSYSGRGVSYEQYF. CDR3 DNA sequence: TGTGCCAGCAGTTACTCGGGCCGGGGCGTCTCCTACGAGCAGTACTTC.

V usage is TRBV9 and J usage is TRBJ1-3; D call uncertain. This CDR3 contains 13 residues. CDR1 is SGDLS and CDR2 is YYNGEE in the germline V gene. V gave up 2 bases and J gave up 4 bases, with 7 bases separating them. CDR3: CASSVDMGNTIYF. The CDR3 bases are TGTGCCAGCAGCGTCGATATGGGAAACACCATATATTTT.